This T cell receptor (beta chain) was found in a study of blood T cell repertoires in COVID-19. This clone was recorded once. Trimming removed 10 bases from V and 5 bases from J; junction bases left unmatched: 13. Per the germline V gene, CDR1 is MNHEY and CDR2 is SMNVEV (reference sequence). The CDR3 sequence is 14 residues long. Repertoires were generated with immunoSEQ multiplex PCR, while TCRdb's copy carries only in-frame clones and drops some. Seen here are approximately 500,000 clones, roughly 87% observed once, and the top ten hold around 0.95%. Sequencing was carried out using peripheral blood. V usage is TRBV27 and J usage is TRBJ2-7, with 8 positions matching TRBD1. The source is a man aged 18 to 30 with COVID-19, enrolled during active disease. CDR3 sequence: CATSRDRFTNEQYF. The DNA for the CDR3 is TGTGCCACCTCCCGGGACAGGTTTACTAACGAGCAGTACTTC.